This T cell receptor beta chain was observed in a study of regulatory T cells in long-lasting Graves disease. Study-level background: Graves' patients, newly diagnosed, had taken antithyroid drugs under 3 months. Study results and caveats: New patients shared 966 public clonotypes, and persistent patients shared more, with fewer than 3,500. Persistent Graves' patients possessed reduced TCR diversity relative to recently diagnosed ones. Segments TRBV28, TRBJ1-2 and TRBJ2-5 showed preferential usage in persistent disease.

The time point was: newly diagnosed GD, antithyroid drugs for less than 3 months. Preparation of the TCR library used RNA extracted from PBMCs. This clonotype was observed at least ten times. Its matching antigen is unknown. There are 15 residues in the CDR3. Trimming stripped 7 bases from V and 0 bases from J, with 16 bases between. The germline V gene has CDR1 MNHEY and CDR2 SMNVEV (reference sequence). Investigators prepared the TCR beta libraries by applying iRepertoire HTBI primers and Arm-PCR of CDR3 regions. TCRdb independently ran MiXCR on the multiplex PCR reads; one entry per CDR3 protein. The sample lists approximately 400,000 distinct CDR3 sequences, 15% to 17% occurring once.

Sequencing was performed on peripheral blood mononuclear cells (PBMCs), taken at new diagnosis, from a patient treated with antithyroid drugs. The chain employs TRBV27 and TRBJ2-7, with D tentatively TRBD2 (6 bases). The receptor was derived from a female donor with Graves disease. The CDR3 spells CASIGMSGYSYEQYF. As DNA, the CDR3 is TGTGCCAGCATTGGAATGAGCGGGTACTCCTACGAGCAGTACTTC.